Shown below are 14 T cell receptor beta chains from a single sample sequenced in a study of shared clonotypes between healthy human individuals. Method: immunoSEQ multiplex PCR; TCRdb's copy keeps in-frame clones and lacks some. The sample has about 490,000 clones, about 79% seen once. Sequenced material: PBMCs. These receptors were taken from a woman aged 40-49 years in good health. Some clones in this sample may be carry-over from other donors' samples.

The chain combines TRBV19 with TRBJ1-1; D is unclear. The CDR3 contains 14 residues. V was trimmed by 2 bases and J by 6 bases, leaving 13 bases between them. Per the germline V gene, CDR1 is LNHDA and CDR2 is SQIVND (reference sequence). Here the CDR3 reads CASSITASSPEAFF. The CDR3 region has the DNA TGTGCCAGTAGTATAACCGCCAGTAGCCCTGAAGCTTTCTTT.

This sequence joins TRBV2 and TRBJ2-2; 8 bases are shared with TRBD2. From germline, CDR1 is SNHLY and CDR2 FYNNEI. The CDR3 is 15 amino acids. Trimming at V came to 7 bases and at J to 0 bases, leaving 4 bases not matched to a gene. CDR3 protein: CASKELAANTGELFF. The CDR3 DNA reads as TGTGCCAGCAAGGAACTAGCGGCGAACACCGGGGAGCTGTTTTTT. Supplemented by reference TRBV2 and TRBJ2-2, the full variable domain reads EPEVTQTPSHQVTQMGQEVILRCVPISNHLYFYWYRQILGQKVEFLVSFYNNEISEKSEIFDDQFSVERPDGSNFTLKIRSTKLEDSAMYFCASKELAANTGELFFGEGSRLTVL.

The chain carries TRBV4-3 and TRBJ2-1; D is uncertain. V was trimmed by 3 bases and J by 8 bases, leaving 5 bases between them. The CDR3 runs 11 residues. Germline assignment: CDR1 LGHNA and CDR2 YSLEER. The DNA of the CDR3 is TGCGCCAGCAGCCAGGGTTATGAGCAGTTCTTC. This translates into CASSQGYEQFF.

The chain combines TRBV2 with TRBJ1-2, with a tentative D call TRBD1 (6 bases). CDR1 is SNHLY and CDR2 is FYNNEI in the germline V gene. Deletions cut 2 bases from V and 3 bases from J, with 13 bases between. CDR3 size: 15 residues. The CDR3 sequence: CASSENRVLHYGYTF. The DNA of the CDR3 is TGTGCCAGCAGTGAAAACAGGGTCCTACACTATGGCTACACCTTC.

The chain employs TRBV5-6 and TRBJ1-1; possibly TRBD1 for D (5 bases). This CDR3 spans 14 amino acids. V was cut by 2 bases and J by 1 base, with 9 bases left in between. Germline loops: CDR1 SGHDT, CDR2 YYEEEE. Here the CDR3 reads CASSLQAANTEAFF. The CDR3 DNA follows: TGTGCCAGCAGCTTACAGGCGGCGAACACTGAAGCTTTCTTT.

This clone has a single count. The chain uses TRBV6-5 and TRBJ2-5; TRBD2 might be the D (5 bases). The germline V and J ends were trimmed by 6 bases and 5 bases, with 16 bases remaining between them. CDR1 MNHEY and CDR2 SVGAGI come from the germline V gene. The CDR3 contains 14 residues. The CDR3 reads CASSTIGVMETQYF. CDR3 DNA sequence: TGTGCCAGCAGCACCATCGGGGTTATGGAGACCCAGTACTTC.

This clone has a handful of counts. J is TRBJ2-1 and V is TRBV29-1; 10 bases are a match to TRBD2. Germline V gene lookup returns CDR1 SQVTM and CDR2 ANQGSEA. This CDR3 has 18 amino acids. V was clipped by 7 bases and J by 0 bases; unmatched bases: 15. CDR3 sequence (DNA): TGCAGCGCTAGGACTAGCGGCCGCTCCCTTAGCTCCTACAATGAGCAGTTCTTC. It yields the protein CSARTSGRSLSSYNEQFF.

V is TRBV18 and J is TRBJ1-6; 7 bases fit TRBD1. The CDR3 totals 15 residues. After removal of 3 bases from V and 9 bases from J, the junction contained 8 bases not matched to a gene. Germline V gene data show CDR1 as KGHSH and CDR2 as LQKENI. The CDR3 region is CASSPLTGSSSPLHF. The CDR3 nucleotides read TGTGCCAGCTCACCGCTGACAGGGTCGTCTTCACCCCTCCACTTT.

The rearrangement links TRBV5-1 to TRBJ2-7; 8 bases align to TRBD1. Germline CDR1 SGHRS, CDR2 YFSETQ. J gave up 6 bases and V 0 bases, and 8 bases lay outside the gene matches. This CDR3 spans 15 amino acids. Here the CDR3 DNA reads TGCGCCAGCAGCTTGGGCGTGACAGGGGAATCCGAGCAGTACTTC. Its translation: CASSLGVTGESEQYF.

The genes are TRBV7-2 and TRBJ1-6, with D possibly being TRBD1 (5 bases). V gave up 3 bases and J gave up 16 bases, with 16 bases separating them. The CDR3 runs to 13 residues. Germline V gene lookup returns CDR1 SGHTA and CDR2 FQGNSA. CDR3 protein: CASSFNRDRRLHF. The CDR3 DNA follows: TGTGCCAGCAGCTTTAACAGAGACAGACGGCTCCACTTT. Full variable domain (rest looked up from reference TRBV7-2 and TRBJ1-6): GAGVSQSPSNKVTEKGKDVELRCDPISGHTALYWYRQSLGQGLEFLIYFQGNSAPDKSGLPSDRFSAERTGGSVSTLTIQRTQQEDSAVYLCASSFNRDRRLHFGNGTRLTVT.

The chain carries TRBV2 and TRBJ2-7; TRBD1 might be the D (6 bases). Germline V CDR1 and CDR2: SNHLY, FYNNEI. This CDR3 has 14 residues. V lost 7 bases and J 2 bases, leaving 15 bases between the germline ends. The CDR3 nucleotides are TGTGCCAGCAAGTCTAGGGACACGACCTACGAGCAGTACTTC. Its translation: CASKSRDTTYEQYF.

This chain links TRBV10-1 with TRBJ2-3; tentatively, D is TRBD1 (6 bases). V was pared by 5 bases and J by 0 bases, with 12 bases between. Germline values: CDR1 WNHNN, CDR2 SYGVQD (reference sequence). CDR3 length: 15 residues. CDR3: CASSRTVTSTDTQYF. As DNA, the CDR3 is TGCGCCAGCAGTCGGACAGTTACTAGCACAGATACGCAGTATTTT.

In its sample, this clone was seen once. The chain uses TRBV5-6 and TRBJ1-2; a weak D match, TRBD1 (6 bases). V dropped 1 base and J dropped 7 bases, with 11 bases sitting between them. Looked up from germline, CDR1 is SGHDT and CDR2 is YYEEEE. This CDR3 spans 13 amino acids. CDR3 in DNA: TGTGCCAGCAGCTTGACAGGGACCGGTGGCTACACCTTC. It codes for CASSLTGTGGYTF. Supplemented by reference TRBV5-6 and TRBJ1-2, the full variable domain reads DAGVTQSPTHLIKTRGQQVTLRCSPKSGHDTVSWYQQALGQGPQFIFQYYEEEERQRGNFPDRFSGHQFPNYSSELNVNALLLGDSALYLCASSLTGTGGYTFGSGTRLTVV.

The rearrangement uses TRBV11-2 and TRBJ2-1; no clear D. With 2 bases removed from V and 1 base from J, the gap between germline ends came to 9 bases. Germline CDR1 and CDR2: SGHAT and FQNNGV. The CDR3 runs 15 residues. The CDR3 sequence is CASSLPARSYNEQFF. The CDR3 nucleotides read TGTGCCAGCAGCTTACCGGCGAGATCCTACAATGAGCAGTTCTTC.